These 17 T cell receptor beta chains originate from one sample sequenced in a study of blood T cell repertoires in COVID-19. Clones were read by immunoSEQ multiplex PCR, and TCRdb kept only the in-frame ones, dropping some. The sample holds about 290,000 clones; around 86% are singletons and the top ten take 1.5% to 2%. Sequencing was carried out using PBMCs or T cells enriched from blood (not recorded which). Receptor source: a woman in her 40s who had recovered from COVID-19.

The chain joins TRBV6-4 to TRBJ1-3, with TRBD1 matching 8 bases. The CDR3 is 15 amino acids. Trimming at V came to 6 bases and at J to 0 bases, leaving 4 bases not matched to a gene. Germline V gene lookup returns CDR1 MRHNA and CDR2 SNTAGT. CDR3 in DNA: TGTGCCAGCAGGGGACAGGTGAGCTCTGGAAACACCATATATTTT. Protein sequence: CASRGQVSSGNTIYF.

The chain couples TRBV7-9 to TRBJ1-1; D not resolved. Germline CDR1 SEHNR, CDR2 FQNEAQ (reference sequence). This CDR3 contains 14 residues. Trimming removed 5 bases from V and 5 bases from J, with 15 bases in between. The CDR3, as DNA: TGTGCCAGCAGCCCTATTCGGGAGTGGACTGAAGCTTTCTTT. Translating gives CASSPIREWTEAFF.

The rearrangement joins TRBV5-5 to TRBJ2-3, with 7 positions matching TRBD2. CDR1 and CDR2 from the germline V gene are SGHKS and YYEKEE (reference sequence). The ends lost 0 bases at V and 1 base at J; junction bases unmatched: 8. The CDR3 runs to 17 residues. CDR3 DNA: TGTGCCAGCAGCTTGGATTCGGCGGGAGCTGGCACAGATACGCAGTATTTT. Protein: CASSLDSAGAGTDTQYF.

This clone was observed a few times. The chain carries TRBV6-5 and TRBJ1-2; the match to TRBD1 covers 7 bases. CDR1 is MNHEY, CDR2 SVGAGI, per germline. The CDR3 is 15 residues long. After removal of 4 bases from V and 0 bases from J, the junction contained 5 bases not matched to a gene. This CDR3 is CASSLRTGANYGYTF. The CDR3 nucleotides read TGTGCCAGCAGTTTACGGACAGGAGCTAACTATGGCTACACCTTC.

The chain carries TRBV2 and TRBJ2-2; TRBD2 is a possible D gene (5 bases). The CDR3 has 15 amino acids. Trimming left V 5 bases short and J 0 bases short, with 10 bases between. CDR1 and CDR2 from the germline V gene are SNHLY and FYNNEI. The chain's CDR3 is CASSKEAANTGELFF. The CDR3 nucleotides are TGTGCCAGCAGTAAGGAGGCAGCGAACACCGGGGAGCTGTTTTTT.

The J gene is TRBJ2-2, the V gene TRBV7-9; D is undetermined. This CDR3 is 18 amino acids long. Germline-derived CDR1 and CDR2 are SEHNR and FQNEAQ (reference sequence). Trimming removed 1 base from V and 1 base from J, with 16 bases in between. The CDR3 here is CASSLGLFGRMNTGELFF. In nucleotides, the CDR3 is TGTGCCAGCAGCTTAGGTCTTTTTGGCAGGATGAACACCGGGGAGCTGTTTTTT.

This clone was picked up a small number of times. This rearrangement joins TRBV27 to TRBJ2-6; possibly TRBD1 for D (6 bases). The V gene lost 5 bases and the J gene lost 0 bases, with 8 bases spanning the gap. The CDR3 consists of 15 residues. CDR1 and CDR2 (germline): MNHEY, SMNVEV (reference sequence). CDR3 nucleotide sequence: TGTGCCAGCAGTGAGGACAGCTCTGGGGCCAACGTCCTGACTTTC. The encoded protein is CASSEDSSGANVLTF.

This clone appeared once. The chain couples TRBV5-3 to TRBJ1-1; D possibly corresponds to TRBD1 (5 bases). TRBV5-3 is sorted into the ORF group, with uncertain function. This CDR3 is built from 19 residues. V lost 7 bases and J lost 4, with 32 bases in between. The CDR3 DNA reads TGTGCCAGACACCGCACCGACAGCCGGGTTTCCCCTAGTTGCACTGAAGCTTTCTTT. This encodes CARHRTDSRVSPSCTEAFF.

The V call is TRBV28, the J call TRBJ1-2; weak D call: TRBD1 (5 bases). The CDR3 length is 15 residues. The germline V and J ends were trimmed by 4 bases and 2 bases, with 14 bases remaining between them. The germline V gene encodes CDR1 MDHEN and CDR2 SYDVKM. CDR3 in amino acids: CASSSGDDSNYGYTF. For the CDR3, the DNA is TGTGCCAGCAGTTCAGGTGACGACAGCAACTATGGCTACACCTTC.

The chain uses TRBV19 and TRBJ2-1; 7 bases fit TRBD1. J was trimmed by 8 bases and V by 1 base; bases with no gene match: 11. This CDR3 has 16 residues. Germline CDR1 is LNHDA and CDR2 is SQIVND (reference sequence). The CDR3 here is CASSIAGGAPLYEQFF. CDR3 nucleotide sequence: TGTGCCAGTAGTATAGCAGGGGGAGCCCCCCTCTATGAGCAGTTCTTC.

This sequence joins TRBV18 and TRBJ1-2, with 7 bases identical to TRBD1. The CDR3 runs to 17 residues. Per the germline V gene, CDR1 is KGHSH and CDR2 is LQKENI. V shed 2 bases and J 0 bases; nucleotides not matched to a gene: 9. The CDR3 DNA is TGTGCCAGCTCACCAAATCGAGCAGGGGGAACTAACTATGGCTACACCTTC. It specifies CASSPNRAGGTNYGYTF.

The genes are TRBV5-5 and TRBJ1-2, with D unresolved. The germline gives CDR1 SGHKS, CDR2 YYEKEE (reference sequence). With 1 base removed from V and 2 bases from J, the gap between germline ends came to 9 bases. This CDR3 spans 14 amino acids. The CDR3 nucleotides read TGTGCCAGCAGCTTGAGCGGAGGGAACTATGGCTACACCTTC. Protein sequence: CASSLSGGNYGYTF.

The chain carries TRBV6-2 or TRBV6-3 and TRBJ1-2; TRBD1 agrees at 9 bases. CDR1 MNHEY and CDR2 SVGEGT come from the germline V gene. The CDR3 sequence is 14 residues long. V dropped 6 bases and J dropped 2; count of bases not matched to a gene: 4. The CDR3 region has the DNA TGTGCCAGCAGCGGGACAGGGCAGAACTATGGCTACACCTTC. It translates to CASSGTGQNYGYTF.

J is TRBJ1-1 and V is TRBV7-9; no firm D call. V shed 5 bases and J shed 4 bases, with 14 bases lying between them. Germline loops: CDR1 SEHNR, CDR2 FQNEAQ (reference sequence). This CDR3 has 14 residues. CDR3 nucleotide sequence: TGTGCCAGCAGCGCTGACAACTCCATCACTGAAGCTTTCTTT. It codes for CASSADNSITEAFF.

V gene TRBV21-1 combines with J gene TRBJ1-1; TRBD1 is taken as the D call from the table, unchecked against the DNA. TRBV21-1 counts as a pseudogene. The CDR3 is 18 amino acids. This chain's CDR3 is CASSKGRGQGASNTEAFF. DNA of the CDR3: TGTGCCAGCAGCAAAGGGAGGGGACAGGGGGCATCGAACACTGAAGCTTTCTTT.

V and J are TRBV30 and TRBJ2-7; TRBD2 matches 13 bases. CDR3 size: 15 residues. V lost 5 bases and J lost 8; bases outside the gene matches: 12. From germline, CDR1 is GTSNPN and CDR2 SVGIG (reference sequence). The CDR3: CAWFPPLAGGGKQYF. In DNA form, the CDR3 reads TGTGCCTGGTTTCCCCCACTAGCGGGAGGGGGTAAGCAGTACTTC.

This chain links TRBV5-1 with TRBJ2-1, with 8 nucleotides matching TRBD2. Per the germline V gene, CDR1 is SGHRS and CDR2 is YFSETQ. Trimming removed 4 bases from V and 7 bases from J; junction bases left unmatched: 13. The CDR3 covers 16 residues. CDR3 nucleotide sequence: TGCGCCAGCAGCCCCTTGCGGGGGGCCCGGGGGAATGAGCAGTTCTTC. Translating it yields CASSPLRGARGNEQFF.